The 20 T cell receptor beta chains given below trace back to one sample, sequenced in a study of blood T cell repertoires in COVID-19. Sequencing was performed with immunoSEQ multiplex PCR; in TCRdb, only in-frame clones are kept and a portion is missing. This sample has 88,000 or so clones, with about 85% found just once. The material sequenced was peripheral blood. All receptors derive from a human donor in a cohort sampled during active COVID-19.

This clone turned up a few times. The chain carries TRBV19 and TRBJ1-5, with 12 bases lining up with TRBD1. Germline CDR1 reads LNHDA; CDR2 reads SQIVND (reference sequence). Germline trimming cut 4 bases from V and 1 base from J; bases unmatched to any gene: 5. The CDR3 totals 17 residues. CDR3 protein: CASSNRDRGRSNQPQHF. The CDR3 nucleotides are TGTGCCAGTAGTAACCGGGACAGGGGGCGAAGCAATCAGCCCCAGCATTTT. The full variable domain, rest sourced from reference TRBV19 and TRBJ1-5, is DGGITQSPKYLFRKEGQNVTLSCEQNLNHDAMYWYRQDPGQGLRLIYYSQIVNDFQKGDIAEGYSVSREKKESFPLTVTSAQKNPTAFYLCASSNRDRGRSNQPQHFGDGTRLSIL.

The chain couples TRBV5-4 to TRBJ2-5; D might be TRBD2 (6 bases). CDR3 length: 15 amino acids. Per the germline V gene, CDR1 is SGHNT and CDR2 is YYREEE (reference sequence). V shed 0 bases and J shed 2 bases, with 11 bases lying between them. In nucleotides, the CDR3 is TGTGCCAGCAGCTTGGCAGTCGCGGGGCAAGAGACCCAGTACTTC. It is translated as CASSLAVAGQETQYF.

V is TRBV7-6 and J is TRBJ2-3; 13 bases line up with TRBD2. The germline CDR1 and CDR2 sequences are SGHVS and FNYEAQ. The CDR3 totals 15 residues. The junction had 8 bases not matched to a gene; V was cut back by 8 bases and J by 6 bases. CDR3 nucleotide sequence: TGTGCCAGCGGACCCTGGACTAGCGGGAGTGATACGCAGTATTTT. As protein: CASGPWTSGSDTQYF.

The V call is TRBV6-2 or TRBV6-3, the J call TRBJ2-7; 13 nucleotides match TRBD2. J gave up 0 bases and V 6 bases, and 14 bases lay outside the gene matches. This CDR3 is 19 amino acids long. CDR1 MNHEY and CDR2 SVGEGT come from the germline V gene. DNA of the CDR3: TGTGCCAGCAGCCGCTCCCCGGGACTAGCGGGAATTAGCTCCTACGAGCAGTACTTC. Translating it yields CASSRSPGLAGISSYEQYF.

There are a few counts of this clone. The chain couples TRBV5-1 to TRBJ2-7, with D hard to call. CDR1 SGHRS and CDR2 YFSETQ come from the germline V gene. Trimming cost V 0 bases and J 7 bases, with 11 bases left between them. The CDR3 loop spans 13 amino acids. The CDR3 nucleotides read TGCGCCAGCAGCTTGGACGTCTCTAAGGAGCAGTACTTC. Translating it yields CASSLDVSKEQYF. Using reference TRBV5-1 and TRBJ2-7 for the parts outside the CDR3, the full variable domain is KAGVTQTPRYLIKTRGQQVTLSCSPISGHRSVSWYQQTPGQGLQFLFEYFSETQRNKGNFPGRFSGRQFSNSRSEMNVSTLELGDSALYLCASSLDVSKEQYFGPGTRLTVT.

This clone was seen a few times. The chain couples TRBV4-1 to TRBJ2-6; TRBD1 matches 7 bases. The CDR3 loop spans 18 amino acids. V dropped 1 base and J dropped 0; count of bases not matched to a gene: 6. Germline-derived CDR1 and CDR2 are MGHRA and YSYEKL. The CDR3 DNA sequence: TGCGCCAGCAGCCAAGGCCATGGGACAGCCTCTGGGGCCAACGTCCTGACTTTC. Translation gives CASSQGHGTASGANVLTF.

V is TRBV11-2 and J is TRBJ1-5; TRBD1 matches at 9 bases. Germline CDR1 and CDR2: SGHAT and FQNNGV. Trimming cost V 5 bases and J 3 bases; bases outside gene matches: 11. The CDR3 has 17 amino acids. CDR3 DNA: TGTGCCAGCAGCCCGTATAAACAGGGGGCGATCAATCAGCCCCAGCATTTT. Protein sequence: CASSPYKQGAINQPQHF.

This chain links TRBV5-1 with TRBJ2-7, with TRBD2 matching over 7 bases. This CDR3 spans 15 amino acids. The germline gives CDR1 SGHRS, CDR2 YFSETQ. V shed 0 bases, J shed 5 bases, and the junction held 8 bases outside the gene matches. The CDR3 nucleotides read TGCGCCAGCAGCTTGGAGGGCGGGAGAGGCGACGAGCAGTACTTC. It is translated as CASSLEGGRGDEQYF.

V usage is TRBV19 and J usage is TRBJ2-1; 11 bases are shared with TRBD2. This CDR3 spans 16 amino acids. Germline V CDR1 and CDR2: LNHDA, SQIVND (reference sequence). The junction had 4 bases not matched to a gene; V was cut back by 4 bases and J by 2 bases. CDR3 residues: CASSKLAGATYNEQFF. The CDR3 region has the DNA TGTGCCAGTAGTAAACTAGCGGGGGCTACCTACAATGAGCAGTTCTTC.

The chain recombines TRBV10-1 with TRBJ1-6; 8 bases agree with TRBD1. Germline V gene lookup returns CDR1 WNHNN and CDR2 SYGVQD (reference sequence). V lost 6 bases to trimming and J lost 4 bases; unmatched junction nucleotides: 5. This CDR3 comprises 15 residues. The CDR3 region has the DNA TGCGCCAGCAGCGCCGGGACAGGATATAATTCACCCCTCCACTTT. Protein: CASSAGTGYNSPLHF.

This chain joins TRBV18 and TRBJ2-2, with D unclear. Germline values: CDR1 KGHSH, CDR2 LQKENI. The CDR3 length is 12 residues. Deletions cut 1 base from V and 7 bases from J, with 4 bases between. The CDR3 DNA follows: TGTGCCAGCTCACCACTTAGCGGGGAGCTGTTTTTT. Translation: CASSPLSGELFF.

V gene TRBV19 combines with J gene TRBJ2-5; D might be TRBD1 (5 bases). Germline assignment: CDR1 LNHDA and CDR2 SQIVND (reference sequence). V was clipped by 5 bases and J by 8 bases, with 24 bases between them. The CDR3 sequence is 16 residues long. CDR3 region: CASSSSLTTARVTQYF. The DNA for the CDR3 is TGTGCCAGTAGTTCCTCACTCACGACAGCCCGGGTAACCCAGTACTTC.

The rearrangement links TRBV19 to TRBJ1-2, with TRBD1 matching over 9 bases. CDR1 is LNHDA, CDR2 SQIVND, per germline (reference sequence). This CDR3 contains 14 residues. Trimming at V came to 6 bases and at J to 0 bases, leaving 2 bases not matched to a gene. The chain's CDR3 is CASSGTGTNYGYTF. The CDR3 region has the DNA TGTGCCAGTAGCGGGACAGGGACTAACTATGGCTACACCTTC.

The V gene is TRBV7-2, the J gene TRBJ2-1, with 11 bases matching TRBD2. With V trimmed by 4 bases and J by 1 base, 6 bases remained unmatched. The CDR3 consists of 17 residues. The V gene's germline CDR1 is SGHTA and CDR2 FQGNSA. Here the CDR3 reads CASSSWTSGLSYNEQFF. CDR3 DNA sequence: TGTGCCAGCAGCTCCTGGACTAGCGGGTTGTCCTACAATGAGCAGTTCTTC.

V gene TRBV19 combines with J gene TRBJ2-6; D may be TRBD1 (6 bases). Trimming stripped 5 bases from V and 0 bases from J, with 14 bases between. The V gene's germline CDR1 is LNHDA and CDR2 SQIVND (reference sequence). This CDR3 is 17 amino acids long. CDR3 amino acids: CASSPAQGSSGANVLTF. CDR3 nucleotides: TGTGCCAGTAGTCCCGCGCAGGGGAGCTCTGGGGCCAACGTCCTGACTTTC.

This clone was seen more than once but under ten times. The V and J genes are TRBV27 and TRBJ2-7; TRBD2 matches at 11 bases. CDR3 length: 15 amino acids. Germline lookup yields CDR1 MNHEY and CDR2 SMNVEV (reference sequence). CDR3: CSTGTSGSTPGEQYF. The CDR3 coding sequence is TGTTCAACCGGGACTAGCGGAAGTACTCCTGGCGAGCAGTACTTC.

The CDR3 loop reads CATSDGRATNEKLFF. The CDR3 nucleotides read TGTGCCACCAGTGATGGGCGGGCAACTAATGAAAAACTGTTTTTT. The gene calls are TRBV24-1 and TRBJ1-4; D is unclear. This CDR3 region has 15 residues. V lost 3 bases, J lost 0 bases, and 7 bases lay in between. Per germline, CDR1 KGHDR and CDR2 SFDVKD.

V gene TRBV2 combines with J gene TRBJ2-1; D remains unclear. CDR1 is SNHLY and CDR2 is FYNNEI in the germline V gene. V lost 0 bases and J 6 bases, leaving 12 bases between the germline ends. This CDR3 has 15 residues. The CDR3 reads CASSEAASVINEQFF. The CDR3 DNA reads as TGTGCCAGCAGTGAAGCGGCCAGCGTCATCAATGAGCAGTTCTTC. Full variable domain (remainder filled in from reference TRBV2 and TRBJ2-1): EPEVTQTPSHQVTQMGQEVILRCVPISNHLYFYWYRQILGQKVEFLVSFYNNEISEKSEIFDDQFSVERPDGSNFTLKIRSTKLEDSAMYFCASSEAASVINEQFFGPGTRLTVL.

This clone showed up just a few times. V gene TRBV9 combines with J gene TRBJ2-3, with D perhaps matching TRBD1 (5 bases). V was trimmed by 0 bases and J by 4 bases, leaving 9 bases between them. This CDR3 comprises 14 residues. CDR1 is SGDLS, CDR2 YYNGEE, per germline. CDR3 sequence: CASSVDRSADTQYF. CDR3 coding DNA: TGTGCCAGCAGCGTAGACAGGAGTGCAGATACGCAGTATTTT.

This clone was counted between two and nine times. The chain has TRBV27 and TRBJ2-7; TRBD2 aligns across 8 bases. There are 15 residues in the CDR3. The V and J ends lost 3 bases and 2 bases, in that order; junction bases with no gene match: 6. CDR1 and CDR2 from the germline V gene are MNHEY and SMNVEV (reference sequence). The CDR3: CASSLGGRITYEQYF. The DNA for the CDR3 is TGTGCCAGCAGTTTGGGCGGGAGGATAACCTACGAGCAGTACTTC.